This T cell receptor beta chain was sequenced during a study of T cells after yellow fever vaccination. This clonotype was seen a handful of times. The CDR3 is 16 residues long. Trimming cost V 7 bases and J 2 bases; bases outside gene matches: 9. The germline CDR1 and CDR2 sequences are GTSNPN and SVGIG (reference sequence). TCRdb redid the calling of the 5' RACE reads with MiXCR, one entry per CDR3 protein. The data hold just under 600,000 distinct CDR3 sequences, with 13% observed a single time. The J gene is TRBJ2-2, the V gene TRBV30; 11 bases line up with TRBD2. The clonotype originates from a young man who received the YFV17D yellow fever vaccine. The material was PBMCs, obtained on the day of the yellow fever booster vaccination. CDR3 sequence (DNA): TGTGCCTATACTATAGCGGGAGGGCCCAACACCGGGGAGCTGTTTTTT. Amino acids: CAYTIAGGPNTGELFF.